What follows describes a single T cell receptor beta chain. The entry originates in a study of blood T cell repertoires in COVID-19. Trimming pared 1 base from V and 0 bases from J, leaving 10 bases between. CDR1 is LNHNV, CDR2 YYDKDF, per germline (reference sequence). CDR3 size: 15 residues. Sequencing used immunoSEQ multiplex PCR; TCRdb keeps in-frame clones, though not all of them. Among about 210,000 clones listed, 82% were seen once. This TCR derives from a woman aged 40 to 50 with acute or convalescent COVID-19. The chain joins TRBV15 to TRBJ2-7; TRBD2 might be the D (6 bases). The sample comprised peripheral blood. The DNA of the CDR3 is TGTGCCACCAGCAGAGGGGGGGTATTCTCCTACGAGCAGTACTTC. Protein sequence: CATSRGGVFSYEQYF.